One T cell receptor beta chain is described in this entry. This specimen belongs to a study of PD-L1 blockade in urothelial cancer. About the study: Previous chemotherapy exposure amounted to 0 to 3 regimens for patients. Blood analysis took place 3 weeks (second dose) and 6 weeks after treatment start. Typically, measured as a median, blood samples had 150,000 or so T cells.

J lost 1 base, V lost 5 bases, and 3 bases had no gene match. The V gene's germline CDR1 is SGHTA and CDR2 FQGNSA. This CDR3 region has 14 residues. Sequencing used immunoSEQ multiplex PCR; TCRdb keeps in-frame clones, though not all of them. The data show 58,000 or so clones, 70% to 90% seen once. The material sequenced was PBMCs, taken around atezolizumab (anti-PD-L1) treatment. The TCR was taken from a man aged 45-65 years with urothelial cancer. This sequence joins TRBV7-2 and TRBJ2-7; 9 bases agree with TRBD1. This chain's CDR3 is CASSKTGGSYEQYF. CDR3 coding DNA: TGTGCCAGCAGCAAGACAGGGGGGTCCTACGAGCAGTACTTC. Drawing the rest from reference TRBV7-2 and TRBJ2-7, the complete variable domain is GAGVSQSPSNKVTEKGKDVELRCDPISGHTALYWYRQSLGQGLEFLIYFQGNSAPDKSGLPSDRFSAERTGGSVSTLTIQRTQQEDSAVYLCASSKTGGSYEQYFGPGTRLTVT.